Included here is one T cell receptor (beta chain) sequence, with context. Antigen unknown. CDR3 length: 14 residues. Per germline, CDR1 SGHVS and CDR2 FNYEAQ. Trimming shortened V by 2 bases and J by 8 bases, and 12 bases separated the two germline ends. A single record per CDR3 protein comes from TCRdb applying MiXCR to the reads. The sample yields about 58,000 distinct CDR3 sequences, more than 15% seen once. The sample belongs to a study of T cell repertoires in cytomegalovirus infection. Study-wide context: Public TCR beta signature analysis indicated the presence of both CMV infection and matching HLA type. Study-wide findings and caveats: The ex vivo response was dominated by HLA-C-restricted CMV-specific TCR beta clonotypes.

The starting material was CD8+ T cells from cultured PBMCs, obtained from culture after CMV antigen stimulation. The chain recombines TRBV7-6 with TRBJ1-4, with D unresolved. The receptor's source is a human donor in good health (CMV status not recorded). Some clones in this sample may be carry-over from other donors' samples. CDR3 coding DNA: TGTGCCAGCAGCTTAACACCACAAGGGGAAAAACTGTTTTTT. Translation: CASSLTPQGEKLFF.